These T cell receptor beta chains were read from a single sample in a study of blood T cell repertoires in COVID-19. The data were produced by immunoSEQ multiplex PCR, yet TCRdb's version contains in-frame clones alone and is incomplete. This sample has about 160,000 clones, with roughly 85% found just once. Material for sequencing was peripheral blood. The receptors stem from a woman of 80 years or more with active or convalescent COVID-19. CDR3s include the opening cysteine and the closing phenylalanine or tryptophan. D genes are given only for firm matches. The size of a clone is reported for some rows only, either as once, few or many, or as a class for expanded clones.

CDR3nt	CDR3aa	abundance	d_gene	v_gene	j_gene
TGTGCCAGCAGCCTGGGTGGGATTACAGGGGGCGGCTATGGCTACACCTTC	CASSLGGITGGGYGYTF	once	TRBD1	TRBV5-4	TRBJ1-2
TGTGCCAGCAGCTCCCAGATGGACACTGAAGCTTTCTTT	CASSSQMDTEAFF	once	NA	TRBV6-4	TRBJ1-1
TGTGCCAGCAGGGATTCTAGCGGGAGGAACACCGGGGAGCTGTTTTTT	CASRDSSGRNTGELFF	NA	TRBD2	TRBV6-6	TRBJ2-2
TGTGCCAGCAGGAACGGGGTAGATTTTGAAAAACTGTTTTTT	CASRNGVDFEKLFF	NA	NA	TRBV2	TRBJ1-4
TGTGCCACCAGTGATTCCCGACAGGGGACTGGAAACACCATATATTTT	CATSDSRQGTGNTIYF	few	TRBD1	TRBV24-1	TRBJ1-3
TGTGCCAGCAGCGCCAAGAGACTAGCGGGGACAGATACGCAGTATTTT	CASSAKRLAGTDTQYF	NA	TRBD2	TRBV7-2	TRBJ2-3
TGTGCCAGCAGTCCCCTAGCGGGACTTATCAATGAGCAGTTCTTC	CASSPLAGLINEQFF	few	TRBD2	TRBV25-1	TRBJ2-1
TGTGCCAGCAGTAACTACGAAAACATTCAGTACTTC	CASSNYENIQYF	NA	NA	TRBV12-3/TRBV12-4	TRBJ2-4
TGTGCCAGCAGCCAAGATTGGCAGGGGGATAGCAATCAGCCCCAGCATTTT	CASSQDWQGDSNQPQHF	NA	TRBD1	TRBV4-2	TRBJ1-5
TGCGCCAGCAGCGGGGGCGGCGATACGCAGTATTTT	CASSGGGDTQYF	NA	NA	TRBV5-1	TRBJ2-3
TGCGCCAGCACCACCACGGGGGGCGCAGATGGCTACACCTTC	CASTTTGGADGYTF	few	NA	TRBV5-1	TRBJ1-2
TGCAGCGTTTGGTGGGGGGGACACACTGAAGCTTTCTTT	CSVWWGGHTEAFF	NA	NA	TRBV29-1	TRBJ1-1
TGTGCCAGCTCACCAGTTAGGGGGCGGACCGGGGAGCTGTTTTTT	CASSPVRGRTGELFF	NA	TRBD1	TRBV18	TRBJ2-2
TGTGCCAGCAGCTTGTATGGACAGGGGGCATGGCAGCCCCAGCATTTT	CASSLYGQGAWQPQHF	NA	TRBD1	TRBV5-5	TRBJ1-5
TGCGCCAGCAGCTCGACAGGGCTTGATACGCAGTATTTT	CASSSTGLDTQYF	NA	TRBD1	TRBV5-1	TRBJ2-3
TGTGCCAGCAGCGATGAACAAACGTATTACAATGAGCAGTTCTTC	CASSDEQTYYNEQFF	once	NA	TRBV9	TRBJ2-1
TGTGCCAGCAGCTTATGGACTAGCGGGGGAAGCACAGATACGCAGTATTTT	CASSLWTSGGSTDTQYF	NA	TRBD2	TRBV7-2	TRBJ2-3
TGTGCCTGGGACAGCTACAATGAGCAGTTCTTC	CAWDSYNEQFF	NA	NA	TRBV30	TRBJ2-1
TGCGCCAGCTTCCGTGATGCGGGAGCGGGGCAAGAGACCCAGTACTTC	CASFRDAGAGQETQYF	NA	TRBD2	TRBV5-1	TRBJ2-5
TGTGCCAGCAGCTCGCAGGGGTACGAGCAGTACTTC	CASSSQGYEQYF	NA	NA	TRBV11-2	TRBJ2-7
TGTGCCAGCAGTTCCCCGGGGGGGTTTAGCTCCTACGAGCAGTACTTC	CASSSPGGFSSYEQYF	NA	TRBD2	TRBV6-5	TRBJ2-7
TGTGCCAGTAGTACACAGGTTTACCTCTATGGCTACACCTTC	CASSTQVYLYGYTF	once	NA	TRBV19	TRBJ1-2